The source of this TCR beta chain is a study of read filtering for tumor transcriptome and immune sequencing (dated by TCRdb to the early 2020s). In terms of the full investigation: The cohort had 17 male and 14 female patients with a mean age of about 66 years, ranging from about 45 to 90. Under revised international staging, about 8 patients fell into R-ISS I, 15 or so into R-ISS II and roughly 7 into R-ISS III. After DNase treatment, whole-transcriptome libraries were prepared with the TruSeq RNA Access Library Prep Kit. Per sample, about 4.05 to 10.27 million TCR-region mapped reads were obtained with IR-seq, compared with only roughly 75 to 1,400 with RNA-seq. TCR repertoires obtained by targeted immune repertoire sequencing and by bulk whole-transcriptome sequencing performed on the same bone marrow samples were compared. As a main aim, a read-filtering strategy for immune repertoire data was addressed, with the specific question being whether clonotypes supported by a single read should be removed.

Starting from around 420 ng RNA, TCR libraries were constructed with the Immunoverse kit using molecular barcoded adaptors that cover the alpha/delta and beta/gamma chains. TCR library preparation used the same RNA that was used for transcriptome sequencing. Sequencing of the TCR libraries was done on an Illumina HiSeq 4000 with 2 x 150 cycles. The authors' analysis ran thus. TCR reads were aligned to human V, D, J and C references and assembled into CDR3 clonotypes with MiXCR, including quality filtering and error correction. The tcR package in R was used for analysis of clonotype counts and gene usage diversity. Raw mapping reads were checked after the RNA-seq reads had been mapped by STAR aligner version 2.5.3a onto the human GRCh37 genome. IR-seq fastq files were randomly downsampled with Seqtk 1.3 to test the effect of sequencing depth on detected clonotypes. TCRdb passed the public sequencing reads through fastp at Q25 and MiXCR, retaining productive beta sequences. Each entry merges the rows of one CDR3 protein and shows their most common DNA and genes. Here the V and J calls rest on TCRdb's processing, not on the authors' analysis. This sample is represented by 75,000 to 95,000 distinct CDR3 sequences; about 22% of them were singletons. Of the sample, roughly 10% falls within the top ten clones.

For CDR1 and CDR2, the germline V gene lists SNHLY and FYNNEI. The CDR3 spans 14 residues, from the cysteine through the phenylalanine. This entry keeps only the CDR3 DNA: 42 bases, framed from base 1. V is reduced by 5 bases and J by 3 bases, leaving a spacing of 13 bases between them. Every patient had bone marrow sampled at the time of active disease. Isolation of bone marrow mononuclear cells was performed by Ficoll-Hypaque density gradient centrifugation. CD138-negative cells were obtained by negative selection after labeling with CD138 magnetic microbeads on a MACS separator, removing myeloma plasma cells. Flow cytometry with CD138 antibodies on an Attune NxT was used to check how pure the isolated cells were. TRIzol reagent was used to extract total RNA, and a NanoDrop spectrophotometer was used to quantify the extracted RNA. For each patient, paired RNA-seq and IR-seq were run on the CD138-negative bone marrow sample from that patient.

Broad study findings and their caveats: In IR-seq, single-read clonotypes were about 81.9% of clonotypes but 3% to 4.5% of total reads; in RNA-seq they were roughly 72% of clonotypes and 35% to 45% of reads. When single-read clonotypes were removed, the proportions of shared clonotypes in IR-seq and RNA-seq correlated more strongly. IR-seq captured clonotypes at much higher depth and more reliably than RNA-seq, and smaller IR-seq throughput sufficed to identify most shared clonotypes. The sorted CD138-negative fraction was a mixed bone marrow immune population, not purified T cells.

This clonotype was detected many times. Its antigen remains unidentified. The record has no base qualities; no much larger clone is one base away. Specimen: a population of CD138-negative cells sorted from bone marrow. What the cell subset or site label conveys for this sample: bone marrow mononuclear cells depleted of CD138+ plasma/myeloma cells by negative magnetic selection. The rearranged segments are TRBV2 and TRBJ1-1; TRBD1 is a weak D gene call, 6 bases matching. This receptor was taken from a donor aged 40 or older with multiple myeloma. The DNA sequence is TGTGCCAGCAGTTCGGAGGGGGTGGACACTGAAGCTTTCTTT. Its product reads: CASSSEGVDTEAFF.